Below, 27 T cell receptor beta chains from the same sample are listed, as sequenced in a study of CD8 T cells in Susac syndrome. The authors reverse transcribed roughly 0.5 to 1 ug RNA with random hexamers. TCRdb passed the immunoSEQ multiplex PCR reads through MiXCR, listing each CDR3 protein once. The sample includes roughly 120,000 distinct CDR3 sequences, 85% to 95% of them seen just once. Input material: CD8+ T cells from PBMCs. These receptors all stem from a human donor with multiple sclerosis.

This sequence joins TRBV7-9 and TRBJ2-7, with 8 bases matching TRBD1. V was pared by 5 bases and J by 2 bases, with 8 bases of the junction left unmatched. Germline-derived CDR1 and CDR2 are SEHNR and FQNEAQ (reference sequence). This CDR3 region has 15 residues. The CDR3 reads CASSLDREVAYEQYF. CDR3 bases: TGTGCCAGCAGCCTGGACAGGGAGGTGGCCTACGAGCAGTACTTC.

J is TRBJ1-5 and V is TRBV19; 9 bases are a match to TRBD1. V was clipped by 5 bases and J by 0 bases; unmatched bases: 5. This CDR3 has 16 residues. Germline CDR1 LNHDA, CDR2 SQIVND (reference sequence). The CDR3 loop is CASSEQGARSNQPQHF. The CDR3, as DNA: TGTGCCAGTAGTGAACAGGGGGCGCGTAGCAATCAGCCCCAGCATTTT.

The chain uses TRBV28 and TRBJ1-1; 8 bases map to TRBD1. In germline, CDR1 is MDHEN, CDR2 SYDVKM. This CDR3 has 17 amino acids. V lost 5 bases, J lost 5 bases, and 16 bases stayed unmatched. The CDR3 loop reads CASSRQRDRLGRTEAFF. The CDR3 bases are TGTGCCAGCAGTAGACAACGGGACAGGCTCGGGAGGACTGAAGCTTTCTTT.

DNA for the CDR3: TGTGCCAGCAGCGTAGGCCAGTCAAATGAAAAACTGTTTTTT. The encoded protein is CASSVGQSNEKLFF. The V and J genes are TRBV9 and TRBJ1-4; D uncertain. The CDR3 sequence is 14 residues long. CDR1 and CDR2 from the germline V gene are SGDLS and YYNGEE. V was cut by 0 bases and J by 5 bases, with 8 bases left in between.

The rearrangement joins TRBV7-6 to TRBJ2-1; 12 nucleotides align to TRBD2. The V gene's germline CDR1 is SGHVS and CDR2 FNYEAQ. The CDR3 loop spans 19 amino acids. The J segment lost 3 bases and the V segment lost 4 bases, leaving 13 bases of the junction unmatched. The CDR3 sequence: CASSSGYSSGRADYNEQFF. The DNA for the CDR3 is TGTGCCAGCAGCTCCGGTTACTCTAGCGGGAGGGCCGACTACAATGAGCAGTTCTTC. The variable domain in full, completed from reference TRBV7-6 and TRBJ2-1, reads GAGVSQSPRYKVTKRGQDVALRCDPISGHVSLYWYRQALGQGPEFLTYFNYEAQQDKSGLPNDRFSAERPEGSISTLTIQRTEQRDSAMYRCASSSGYSSGRADYNEQFFGPGTRLTVL.

V and J are TRBV27 and TRBJ2-7; 8 nucleotides line up with TRBD1. The ends lost 4 bases at V and 0 bases at J; junction bases unmatched: 8. Germline V gives CDR1 MNHEY, CDR2 SMNVEV (reference sequence). CDR3 length equals 16 residues. The CDR3 sequence: CASSSSGQGNSYEQYF. CDR3 DNA: TGTGCCAGCAGTTCGTCAGGACAGGGCAACTCCTACGAGCAGTACTTC.

In this sample, this clonotype turned up once. The rearrangement links TRBV12-3 or TRBV12-4 to TRBJ1-2, with 11 bases fitting TRBD1. There are 15 residues in the CDR3. Unmatched junction bases numbered 10, after V lost 9 bases and J lost 4 bases. CDR3 protein: CASKGQGGYVYGYTF. The CDR3, as DNA: TGTGCCAGTAAGGGACAGGGGGGTTACGTCTATGGCTACACCTTC.

The gene calls are TRBV6-2 or TRBV6-3 and TRBJ2-7; D is unresolved. The germline V gene has CDR1 MNHEY and CDR2 SVGEGT. V was pared by 2 bases and J by 3 bases, with 8 bases between. The CDR3 runs 13 residues. The CDR3 loop reads CASSYHLSYEQYV. The CDR3 DNA sequence: TGTGCCAGCAGTTACCATTTGAGCTACGAGCAGTACGTC.

The table lists this clonotype with a few counts. In DNA, the CDR3 is TGTGCCAGCAGCTACGACGGAGACTATGGCTACACCTTC. Protein sequence: CASSYDGDYGYTF. This chain joins TRBV7-9 and TRBJ1-2; D remains ambiguous. The V gene's germline CDR1 is SEHNR and CDR2 FQNEAQ (reference sequence). The CDR3 contains 13 residues. V gave up 4 bases and J gave up 3 bases, with 9 bases separating them.

This sequence joins TRBV4-1 and TRBJ2-5; D perhaps matches TRBD2 (6 bases). Trimming removed 0 bases from V and 4 bases from J, with 15 bases in between. There are 16 residues in the CDR3. From germline, CDR1 is MGHRA and CDR2 YSYEKL. CDR3 sequence reads: CASSQDTGGGGETQYF. In DNA, the CDR3 is TGCGCCAGCAGCCAAGATACCGGGGGAGGCGGAGAGACCCAGTACTTC.

This clonotype has a handful of counts. This sequence joins TRBV7-9 and TRBJ2-7; D possibly corresponds to TRBD2 (5 bases). Trimming left V 5 bases short and J 3 bases short, with 17 bases between. The CDR3 consists of 15 residues. Germline assignment: CDR1 SEHNR and CDR2 FQNEAQ (reference sequence). As DNA, the CDR3 is TGTGCCAGCAGCCCTTTCGAGGGTGCAGTCTACGAGCAGTACTTC. Its protein is CASSPFEGAVYEQYF.

On this clonotype: One base away lies a much larger clone, so this may be a sequencing read error. CDR3 DNA: TGTGCCAGCAGCCCCCGCTACGAGCAGTACTTC. It specifies CASSPRYEQYF. This rearrangement joins TRBV11-2 to TRBJ2-7; D gene ambiguous. Germline V lookup: CDR1 SGHAT, CDR2 FQNNGV. This CDR3 contains 11 residues. V lost 5 bases and J lost 3, with 5 bases in between.

V gene TRBV4-1 combines with J gene TRBJ2-1; the D is unclear. V gave up 0 bases and J gave up 0 bases, with 9 bases separating them. The CDR3 has 16 amino acids. Per germline, CDR1 MGHRA and CDR2 YSYEKL. The CDR3 DNA sequence: TGCGCCAGCAGCCAAGATCTACCTAGCTCCTACAATGAGCAGTTCTTC. Its translation is CASSQDLPSSYNEQFF.

This clonotype was counted a single time. The gene calls are TRBV7-3 and TRBJ2-5, with 7 bases identical to TRBD1. The CDR3 covers 14 residues. Trimming at V came to 2 bases and at J to 0 bases, leaving 0 bases not matched to a gene. Germline CDR1 and CDR2: SGHTA and FQGTGA. In DNA, the CDR3 is TGTGCCAGCAGCTTAGGGACAGACCAAGAGACCCAGTACTTC. This gives the protein CASSLGTDQETQYF.

The CDR3 coding sequence is TGCGCCAGCAGCCAGGTAGCGGGAGGGCCCTACGAGCAGTACGTC. It codes for CASSQVAGGPYEQYV. The chain uses TRBV4-1 and TRBJ2-7; TRBD2 matches 11 bases. V was clipped by 3 bases and J by 2 bases; unmatched bases: 3. The CDR3 sequence is 15 residues long. Germline V gene sequence: CDR1 MGHRA, CDR2 YSYEKL.

The rearrangement joins TRBV19 to TRBJ1-4, with D unclear. This CDR3 is built from 15 residues. Trimming shortened V by 3 bases and J by 7 bases, and 15 bases separated the two germline ends. Germline lookup yields CDR1 LNHDA and CDR2 SQIVND (reference sequence). For the CDR3, the DNA is TGTGCCAGTAGTATCGTTCCTCGAGTGAGTGAAAAACTGTTTTTT. It specifies CASSIVPRVSEKLFF.

The chain has TRBV20-1 and TRBJ2-3; 10 bases align to TRBD2. The CDR3 loop spans 14 amino acids. The germline V gene has CDR1 DFQATT and CDR2 SNEGSKA (reference sequence). J lost 6 bases, V lost 4 bases, and 7 bases had no gene match. CDR3 loop: CSATSGSYFDTQYF. CDR3 in DNA: TGCAGTGCTACTAGCGGGAGTTATTTCGATACGCAGTATTTT.

This rearrangement joins TRBV12-5 to TRBJ2-1, with D unresolved. CDR3 length equals 12 residues. Trimming removed 5 bases from V and 14 bases from J, with 16 bases in between. Germline CDR1 and CDR2: LGHNT and FRNRAP. The CDR3 region is CASGPWPRPEFF. In DNA form, the CDR3 reads TGTGCTAGTGGTCCGTGGCCGCGTCCGGAGTTCTTC.

The CDR3: CASSLWISRQGGSPLHF. The CDR3 DNA follows: TGTGCCAGCAGTCTTTGGATAAGCCGACAGGGAGGTTCACCCCTCCACTTT. J is TRBJ1-6 and V is TRBV27; TRBD1 matches 7 bases. V was clipped by 5 bases and J by 9 bases; unmatched bases: 16. CDR3 size: 17 residues. Per the germline V gene, CDR1 is MNHEY and CDR2 is SMNVEV (reference sequence).

The chain joins TRBV28 to TRBJ2-5; D could derive from TRBD1 or TRBD2 (5 bases each). Per the germline V gene, CDR1 is MDHEN and CDR2 is SYDVKM. Trimming removed 6 bases at V and 1 base at J, with 15 bases between. CDR3 length: 15 residues. The CDR3 protein is CASRVGAGRQETQYF. In DNA, the CDR3 is TGTGCCAGCAGGGTCGGGGCAGGGCGCCAAGAGACCCAGTACTTC.

The chain recombines TRBV7-3 with TRBJ2-5; the D gene could be TRBD1 or TRBD2 (6 bases each). V was pared by 4 bases and J by 2 bases, with 14 bases between. CDR3 length: 15 residues. CDR1 is SGHTA and CDR2 is FQGTGA in the germline V gene. CDR3 protein: CASSSRGAGQETQYF. For the CDR3, the DNA is TGTGCCAGCAGCTCAAGGGGGGCAGGACAAGAGACCCAGTACTTC.

The gene calls are TRBV24-1 and TRBJ2-5, with TRBD2 identical over 13 bases. Germline V gene data show CDR1 as KGHDR and CDR2 as SFDVKD. The junction had 5 bases not matched to a gene; V was cut back by 7 bases and J by 4 bases. This CDR3 has 15 amino acids. The CDR3 nucleotides read TGTGCCACCAGCGACAGGACTAGCGGGAGAGAGACCCAGTACTTC. It yields the protein CATSDRTSGRETQYF.

This chain joins TRBV28 and TRBJ1-1, with 7 bases lining up with TRBD1. Per germline, CDR1 MDHEN and CDR2 SYDVKM. V lost 1 base and J lost 5; bases outside the gene matches: 7. The CDR3 has 15 residues. CDR3 DNA sequence: TGTGCCAGCAGTTTATTCAAGTCCAGGGGGACTGAAGCTTTCTTT. Translation gives CASSLFKSRGTEAFF. The full variable domain, completed using reference TRBV28 and TRBJ1-1, is DVKVTQSSRYLVKRTGEKVFLECVQDMDHENMFWYRQDPGLGLRLIYFSYDVKMKEKGDIPEGYSVSREKKERFSLILESASTNQTSMYLCASSLFKSRGTEAFFGQGTRLTVV.

This rearrangement joins TRBV29-1 to TRBJ2-7; D is tentatively TRBD1 or TRBD2 (6 bases each). The V end was cut by 5 bases, the J end by 3 bases, with 17 bases between. The CDR3 sequence is 14 residues long. Germline V lookup: CDR1 SQVTM, CDR2 ANQGSEA. This CDR3 reads CSVSERGRLYEQYF. The CDR3 nucleotides read TGCAGCGTTTCCGAGAGGGGGAGGCTCTACGAGCAGTACTTC.

This clonotype has only one observation. CDR3 residues: CASSLSGPQETQYF. The CDR3 DNA reads as TGTGCCAGCAGTTTAAGTGGGCCCCAAGAGACCCAGTACTTC. The chain uses TRBV12-3 or TRBV12-4 and TRBJ2-5; D unresolved. This CDR3 has 14 residues. With 2 bases removed from V and 1 base from J, the gap between germline ends came to 8 bases.

There are a few counts of this clonotype. V and J are TRBV11-2 and TRBJ2-5; 7 nucleotides align to TRBD2. The CDR3 totals 13 residues. V lost 6 bases to trimming and J lost 5 bases; unmatched junction nucleotides: 6. Germline V gives CDR1 SGHAT, CDR2 FQNNGV. The CDR3 region is CASSPWEGETQYF. CDR3 coding DNA: TGTGCCAGCAGTCCCTGGGAGGGGGAGACCCAGTACTTC.

The chain carries TRBV7-6 and TRBJ1-4; the match to TRBD1 covers 8 bases. The V gene's germline CDR1 is SGHVS and CDR2 FNYEAQ. V was clipped by 6 bases and J by 8 bases; unmatched bases: 2. The CDR3 runs to 12 residues. The CDR3 sequence: CASRGQEEKLFF. For the CDR3, the DNA is TGTGCCAGCAGGGGACAGGAGGAAAAACTGTTTTTT.